Listed here are 2 T cell receptor beta chains from one sample, sequenced in a study of Graves' ophthalmopathy and Graves' hyperthyroidism. Amplifying from RNA transcripts, the study obtained TCR beta CDR3 regions. Amplification began with first-round RT-PCR using HTBI primers, then second-round multiplex PCR was performed. A single record per CDR3 protein comes from TCRdb applying MiXCR to the multiplex PCR reads. The sample shows some 360,000 distinct CDR3 sequences, approximately 17% of them seen only once. The material sequenced was peripheral blood. These receptors all come from an adult woman with stable Graves' hyperthyroidism.

This clonotype appeared a few times. The V call is TRBV12-3 or TRBV12-4, the J call TRBJ2-5, with no clear D. The CDR3 has 11 amino acids. V lost 6 bases to trimming and J lost 6 bases, with 8 bases between them. CDR3 nucleotides: TGTGCCAGCAGCCGCTCCCAGACCCAGTACTTC. Residues: CASSRSQTQYF.

This clonotype has a count of ten or more. V is TRBV7-2 and J is TRBJ1-5; possible D gene TRBD1, 5 bases. CDR1 SGHTA and CDR2 FQGNSA come from the germline V gene. The CDR3 consists of 13 residues. The V end lost 5 bases, the J end lost 7 bases, and 12 bases lay between the germline ends. CDR3 amino acids: CASSKEGYQPQHF. The CDR3 nucleotides read TGTGCCAGCAGCAAGGAGGGGTACCAGCCCCAGCATTTT.